A single sample is the source of the 8 T cell receptor beta chains below, sequenced in a study of kidney transplant recipient with SARS-CoV-2 infection. TCRdb processed the reads anew with MiXCR; each CDR3 protein has one entry. The sample yields 200,000 to 300,000 distinct CDR3 sequences, 25% to 30% seen once. Source: a blood sample, taken at baseline and on roughly day 120 from a kidney transplant recipient. These receptors were collected from a male patient aged 25-45 years who had COVID-19 and was a kidney transplant recipient. These T cells may partly come from the graft donor.

This clonotype was recorded at least ten times. The V call is TRBV20-1, the J call TRBJ2-7, with D possibly matching TRBD1 (6 bases). V dropped 7 bases and J dropped 2 bases, with 15 bases sitting between them. CDR3 length equals 13 residues. Germline V lookup: CDR1 DFQATT, CDR2 SNEGSKA (reference sequence). CDR3 in DNA: TGCAGTGTGCGGACAGCCGGCCCCTACGAGCAGTACTTC. It is translated as CSVRTAGPYEQYF.

Turning to this clonotype: Since a much larger clone is just one base distant, this may be a read error. The rearrangement joins TRBV27 to TRBJ2-4; D remains ambiguous. The J call could be wrong; TRBJ2-7 is a better fit for the DNA end. This CDR3 comprises 15 residues. CDR1 is MNHEY, CDR2 SMNVEV, per germline (reference sequence). The CDR3 loop reads CASSLSLPGTYEQYF. The CDR3, as DNA: TGTGCCAGCAGTTTGTCCCTCCCGGGCACCTACGAGCAGTACTTC.

In regard to this clonotype: Given the absence of the conserved phenylalanine or tryptophan at the CDR3 end, a read error is likely. This chain joins TRBV5-6 and TRBJ2-1; unclear D gene. Germline CDR1 and CDR2: SGHDT and YYEEEE. V lost 2 bases and J lost 0, with 6 bases in between. The CDR3 is made up of 14 amino acids. For the CDR3, the DNA is TGTGCCAGCAGCTTCATTGGCTCCTACAATGAGCAGTTCCTC. The encoded protein is CASSFIGSYNEQFL.

The sample holds many counts of this clonotype. The CDR3 spells CASSLTGGGYTF. For the CDR3, the DNA is TGTGCCAGTAGTCTGACAGGAGGTGGCTACACCTTC. V is TRBV19 and J is TRBJ1-2, with D possibly being TRBD1 (6 bases). The CDR3 runs 12 residues. The V end was cut by 5 bases, the J end by 7 bases, with 11 bases between. Germline assignment: CDR1 LNHDA and CDR2 SQIVND (reference sequence).

This clonotype was recorded at least ten times. The chain recombines TRBV7-7 with TRBJ1-2; D call uncertain. The ends were cut back, 3 bases at V and 4 bases at J, with 21 bases in the middle. The CDR3 extends over 17 amino acids. Germline CDR1 is SSHAT and CDR2 is FNYEAQ (reference sequence). CDR3 protein: CASSFGPKCRKTYGYTF. The CDR3 DNA is TGTGCCAGCAGCTTCGGGCCTAAGTGCCGAAAGACCTATGGCTACACCTTC. The full variable domain, rest sourced from reference TRBV7-7 and TRBJ1-2, is GAGVSQSPRYKVTKRGQDVTLRCDPISSHATLYWYQQALGQGPEFLTYFNYEAQPDKSGLPSDRFSAERPEGSISTLTIQRTEQRDSAMYRCASSFGPKCRKTYGYTFGSGTRLTVV.

On this clonotype: An end of the junction does not agree with germline; a read error may underlie this. The chain has TRBV7-3 and TRBJ2-1; D perhaps matches TRBD2 (6 bases). CDR1 is SGHTA and CDR2 is FQGTGA in the germline V gene. The CDR3 totals 17 residues. CDR3 loop: CASSLIGTPSSHNEQFF. The CDR3 DNA sequence: TGTGCCAGCAGCTTAATAGGGACTCCGAGCTCCCACAATGAGCAGTTCTTC.

This clonotype showed up many times. This chain uses TRBV5-1 with TRBJ1-1, with D unclear. V was clipped by 4 bases and J by 0 bases, with 10 bases between them. The CDR3 covers 14 residues. In germline, CDR1 is SGHRS, CDR2 YFSETQ. CDR3 bases: TGCGCCAGCAGCGGCGGTGATCTGAACACTGAAGCTTTCTTT. Residues: CASSGGDLNTEAFF.

In the case of this clonotype: This may come from a read error, since a much larger clone is one base off. The J gene is TRBJ1-3, the V gene TRBV5-4; D remains ambiguous. The germline CDR1 and CDR2 sequences are SGHNT and YYREEE (reference sequence). V gave up 3 bases and J gave up 0 bases, with 13 bases separating them. This CDR3 has 16 amino acids. The CDR3 protein is CASSSMRPSSGNTIYF. DNA of the CDR3: TGTGCCAGCAGCTCTATGAGGCCGAGCTCTGGAAACACCATATATTTT.